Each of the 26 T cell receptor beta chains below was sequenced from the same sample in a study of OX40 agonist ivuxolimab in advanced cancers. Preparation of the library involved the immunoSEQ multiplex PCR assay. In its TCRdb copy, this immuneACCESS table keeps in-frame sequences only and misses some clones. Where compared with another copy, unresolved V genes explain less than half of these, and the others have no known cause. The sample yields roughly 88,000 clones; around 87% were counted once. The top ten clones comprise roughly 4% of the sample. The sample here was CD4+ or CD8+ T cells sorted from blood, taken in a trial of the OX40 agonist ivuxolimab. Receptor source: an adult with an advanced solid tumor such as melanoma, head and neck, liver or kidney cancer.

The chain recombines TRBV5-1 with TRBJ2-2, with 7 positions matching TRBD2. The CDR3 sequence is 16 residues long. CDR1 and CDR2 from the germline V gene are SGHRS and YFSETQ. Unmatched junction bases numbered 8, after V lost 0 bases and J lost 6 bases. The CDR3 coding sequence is TGCGCCAGCAGCTTGGCCGGTGGGAGGGCCGCCGGGGAGCTGTTTTTT. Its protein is CASSLAGGRAAGELFF. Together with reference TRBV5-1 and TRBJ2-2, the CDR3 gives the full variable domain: KAGVTQTPRYLIKTRGQQVTLSCSPISGHRSVSWYQQTPGQGLQFLFEYFSETQRNKGNFPGRFSGRQFSNSRSEMNVSTLELGDSALYLCASSLAGGRAAGELFFGEGSRLTVL.

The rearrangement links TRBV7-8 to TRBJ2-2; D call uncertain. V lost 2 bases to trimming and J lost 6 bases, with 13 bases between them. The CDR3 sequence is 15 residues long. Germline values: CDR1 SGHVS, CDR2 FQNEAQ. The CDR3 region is CASSLKTRGAGELFF. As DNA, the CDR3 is TGTGCCAGCAGCTTAAAGACACGTGGAGCCGGGGAGCTGTTTTTT.

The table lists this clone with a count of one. The chain's CDR3 is CATSPTTANNYNEQFF. The CDR3 DNA reads as TGTGCCACCAGCCCCACGACAGCGAATAACTACAATGAGCAGTTCTTC. The chain couples TRBV15 to TRBJ2-1; D might be TRBD1 (5 bases). This CDR3 has 16 amino acids. Germline V CDR1 and CDR2: LNHNV, YYDKDF (reference sequence). Trimming stripped 5 bases from V and 3 bases from J, with 17 bases between.

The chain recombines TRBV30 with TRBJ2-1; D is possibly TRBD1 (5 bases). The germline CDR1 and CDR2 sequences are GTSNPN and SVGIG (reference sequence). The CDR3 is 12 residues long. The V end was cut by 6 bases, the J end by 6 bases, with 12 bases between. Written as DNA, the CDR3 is TGTGCCTGCAGACAACAGGCCAATGAGCAGTTCTTC. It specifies CACRQQANEQFF.

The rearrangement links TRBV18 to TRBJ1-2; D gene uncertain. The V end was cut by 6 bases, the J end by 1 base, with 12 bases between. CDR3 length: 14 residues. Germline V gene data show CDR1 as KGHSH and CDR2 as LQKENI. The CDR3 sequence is CASSPQPVNYGYTF. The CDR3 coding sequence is TGTGCCAGCTCTCCCCAGCCTGTTAACTATGGCTACACCTTC.

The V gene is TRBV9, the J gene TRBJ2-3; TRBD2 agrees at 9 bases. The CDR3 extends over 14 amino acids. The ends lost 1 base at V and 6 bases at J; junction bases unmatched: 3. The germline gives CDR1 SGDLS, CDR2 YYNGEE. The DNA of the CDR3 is TGTGCCAGCAGCGTACGCGGGAGGGGGGATACGCAGTATTTT. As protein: CASSVRGRGDTQYF.

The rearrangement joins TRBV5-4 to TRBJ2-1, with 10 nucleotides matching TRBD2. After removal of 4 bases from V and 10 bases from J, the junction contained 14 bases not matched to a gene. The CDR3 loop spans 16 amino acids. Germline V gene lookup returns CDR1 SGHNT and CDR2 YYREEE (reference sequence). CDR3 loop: CASSQPSGSGPVEQFF. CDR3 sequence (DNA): TGTGCCAGCAGCCAACCTAGCGGGAGTGGGCCCGTGGAGCAGTTCTTC.

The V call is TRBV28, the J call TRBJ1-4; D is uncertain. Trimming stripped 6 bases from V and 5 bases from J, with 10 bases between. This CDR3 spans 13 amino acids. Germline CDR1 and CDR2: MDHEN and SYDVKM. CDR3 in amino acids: CASRRISNEKLFF. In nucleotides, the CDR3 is TGTGCCAGCAGAAGAATTTCCAATGAAAAACTGTTTTTT.

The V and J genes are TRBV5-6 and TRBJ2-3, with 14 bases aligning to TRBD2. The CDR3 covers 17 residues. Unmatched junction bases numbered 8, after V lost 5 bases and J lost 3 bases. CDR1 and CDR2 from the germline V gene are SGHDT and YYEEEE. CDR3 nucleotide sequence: TGTGCCAGCAGTCCGGGACTAGCGGGAGACTGGACAGATACGCAGTATTTT. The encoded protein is CASSPGLAGDWTDTQYF. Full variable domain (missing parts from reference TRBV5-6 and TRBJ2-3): DAGVTQSPTHLIKTRGQQVTLRCSPKSGHDTVSWYQQALGQGPQFIFQYYEEEERQRGNFPDRFSGHQFPNYSSELNVNALLLGDSALYLCASSPGLAGDWTDTQYFGPGTRLTVL.

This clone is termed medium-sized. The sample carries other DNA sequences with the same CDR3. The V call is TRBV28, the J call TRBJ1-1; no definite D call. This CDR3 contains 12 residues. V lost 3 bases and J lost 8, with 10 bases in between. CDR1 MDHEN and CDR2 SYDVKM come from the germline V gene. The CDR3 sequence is CASSLEVTEAFF. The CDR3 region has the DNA TGTGCCAGCAGTTTGGAGGTGACCGAAGCTTTCTTT.

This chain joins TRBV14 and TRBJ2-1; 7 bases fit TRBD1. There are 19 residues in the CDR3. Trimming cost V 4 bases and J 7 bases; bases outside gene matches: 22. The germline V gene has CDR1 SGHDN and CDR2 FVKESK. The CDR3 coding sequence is TGTGCCAGCAGCCGTATACCATCAACCGACAGGGTTGTTGTAAATGAGCAGTTCTTC. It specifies CASSRIPSTDRVVVNEQFF.

This CDR3 reads CASSIPSGRASYNEQFF. CDR3 sequence (DNA): TGTGCCAGCAGCATACCTAGCGGGAGGGCCTCCTACAATGAGCAGTTCTTC. The V gene is TRBV9, the J gene TRBJ2-1; 12 positions match TRBD2. Germline values: CDR1 SGDLS, CDR2 YYNGEE. This CDR3 has 17 amino acids. Unmatched junction bases numbered 5, after V lost 4 bases and J lost 0 bases.

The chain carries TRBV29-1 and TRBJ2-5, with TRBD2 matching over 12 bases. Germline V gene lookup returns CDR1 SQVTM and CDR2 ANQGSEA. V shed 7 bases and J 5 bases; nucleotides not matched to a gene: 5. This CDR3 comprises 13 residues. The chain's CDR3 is CSATSGSGETQYF. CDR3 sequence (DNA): TGCAGCGCGACTAGCGGGAGTGGGGAGACCCAGTACTTC. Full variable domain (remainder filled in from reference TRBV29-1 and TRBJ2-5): SAVISQKPSRDICQRGTSLTIQCQVDSQVTMMFWYRQQPGQSLTLIATANQGSEATYESGFVIDKFPISRPNLTFSTLTVSNMSPEDSSIYLCSATSGSGETQYFGPGTRLLVL.

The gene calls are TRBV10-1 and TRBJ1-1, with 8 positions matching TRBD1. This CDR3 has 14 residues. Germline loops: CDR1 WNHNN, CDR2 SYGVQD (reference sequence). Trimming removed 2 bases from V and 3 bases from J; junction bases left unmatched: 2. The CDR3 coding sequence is TGCGCCAGCAGTGAGACACAGGGGGACACTGAAGCTTTCTTT. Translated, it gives CASSETQGDTEAFF.

The CDR3, as DNA: TGTGCCAGCAGCCCACGGTTCCCCGAGAAGCAGTTCTTC. Residues: CASSPRFPEKQFF. The chain links TRBV7-2 to TRBJ2-1; D is undetermined. Germline values: CDR1 SGHTA, CDR2 FQGNSA. CDR3 length: 13 amino acids. The V end lost 5 bases, the J end lost 11 bases, and 16 bases lay between the germline ends.

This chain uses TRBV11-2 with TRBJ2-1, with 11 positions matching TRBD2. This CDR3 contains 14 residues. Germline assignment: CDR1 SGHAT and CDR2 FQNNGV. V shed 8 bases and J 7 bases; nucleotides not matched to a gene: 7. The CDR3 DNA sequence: TGTGCCAGCGGGACTAGCGGAGGGGTGAATGAGCAGTTCTTC. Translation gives CASGTSGGVNEQFF.

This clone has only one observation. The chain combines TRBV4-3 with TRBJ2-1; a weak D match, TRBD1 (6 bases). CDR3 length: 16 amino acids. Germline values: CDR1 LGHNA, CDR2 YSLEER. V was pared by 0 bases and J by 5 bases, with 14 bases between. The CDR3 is CASSQDRQGSDNEQFF. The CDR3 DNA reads TGCGCCAGCAGCCAAGATCGCCAGGGGTCCGACAATGAGCAGTTCTTC.

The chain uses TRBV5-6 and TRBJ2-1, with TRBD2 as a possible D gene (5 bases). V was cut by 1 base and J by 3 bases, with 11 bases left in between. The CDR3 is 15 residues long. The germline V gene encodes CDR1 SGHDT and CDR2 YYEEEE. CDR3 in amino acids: CASSLIALDYNEQFF. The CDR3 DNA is TGTGCCAGCAGCTTGATAGCGCTCGACTACAATGAGCAGTTCTTC.

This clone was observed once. The CDR3 nucleotides are TGTGCCAGCAGCTTAGTCGGGACAGGGAAGAAGGAGACCCAGTACTTC. Its protein is CASSLVGTGKKETQYF. V and J are TRBV7-9 and TRBJ2-5, with 9 bases aligning to TRBD1. Germline V gene lookup returns CDR1 SEHNR and CDR2 FQNEAQ (reference sequence). The CDR3 contains 16 residues. V was pared by 1 base and J by 5 bases, with 8 bases of the junction left unmatched. Full variable domain (outside the CDR3, taken from reference TRBV7-9 and TRBJ2-5): DTGVSQNPRHKITKRGQNVTFRCDPISEHNRLYWYRQTLGQGPEFLTYFQNEAQLEKSRLLSDRFSAERPKGSFSTLEIQRTEQGDSAMYLCASSLVGTGKKETQYFGPGTRLLVL.

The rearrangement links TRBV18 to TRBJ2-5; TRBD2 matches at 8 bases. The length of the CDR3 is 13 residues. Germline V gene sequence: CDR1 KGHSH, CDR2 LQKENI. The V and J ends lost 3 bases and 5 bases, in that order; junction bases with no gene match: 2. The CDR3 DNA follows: TGTGCCAGCTCACCCGGGGGGGATGAGACCCAGTACTTC. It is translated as CASSPGGDETQYF.

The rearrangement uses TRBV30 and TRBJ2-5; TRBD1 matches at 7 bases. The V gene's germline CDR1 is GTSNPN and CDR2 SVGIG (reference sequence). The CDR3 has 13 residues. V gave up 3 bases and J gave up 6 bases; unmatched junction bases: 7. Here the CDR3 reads CAWRVGGAKTQYF. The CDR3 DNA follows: TGTGCCTGGAGAGTAGGGGGCGCGAAGACCCAGTACTTC.

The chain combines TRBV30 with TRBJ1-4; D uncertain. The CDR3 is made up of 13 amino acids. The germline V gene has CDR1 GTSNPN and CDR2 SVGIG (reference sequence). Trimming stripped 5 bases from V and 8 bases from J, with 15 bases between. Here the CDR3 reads CAWGPVFGEKLFF. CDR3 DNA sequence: TGTGCCTGGGGACCGGTCTTCGGGGAAAAACTGTTTTTT.

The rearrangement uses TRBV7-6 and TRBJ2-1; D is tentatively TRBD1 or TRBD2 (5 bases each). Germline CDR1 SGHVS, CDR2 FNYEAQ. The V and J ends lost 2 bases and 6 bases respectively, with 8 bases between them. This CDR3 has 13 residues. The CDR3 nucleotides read TGTGCCAGCAGCTTAAGAGGGGCCAATGAGCAGTTCTTC. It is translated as CASSLRGANEQFF. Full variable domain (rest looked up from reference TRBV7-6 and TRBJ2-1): GAGVSQSPRYKVTKRGQDVALRCDPISGHVSLYWYRQALGQGPEFLTYFNYEAQQDKSGLPNDRFSAERPEGSISTLTIQRTEQRDSAMYRCASSLRGANEQFFGPGTRLTVL.

CDR3 nucleotide sequence: TGTGCCAGCAGTCTCACGGGACCAGCCCTGAACACTGAAGCTTTCTTT. Protein sequence: CASSLTGPALNTEAFF. The chain joins TRBV27 to TRBJ1-1, with D perhaps TRBD1 (5 bases). Per the germline V gene, CDR1 is MNHEY and CDR2 is SMNVEV (reference sequence). The CDR3 covers 16 residues. Trimming cost V 5 bases and J 0 bases, with 16 bases left between them.

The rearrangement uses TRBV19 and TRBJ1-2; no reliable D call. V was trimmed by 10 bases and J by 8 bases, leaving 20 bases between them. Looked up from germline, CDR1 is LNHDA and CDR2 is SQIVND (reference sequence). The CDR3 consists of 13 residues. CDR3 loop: CATRAGLASGYTF. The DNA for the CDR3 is TGTGCCACACGGGCAGGCCTTGCCTCCGGCTACACCTTC.

CDR3 sequence reads: CASSLTSPSSGRAGRHNEQFF. The CDR3, as DNA: TGTGCCAGCAGCCTCACATCTCCGTCTAGCGGGAGGGCCGGACGCCACAATGAGCAGTTCTTC. The V gene is TRBV7-3, the J gene TRBJ2-1, with 12 nucleotides matching TRBD2. After removal of 5 bases from V and 5 bases from J, the junction contained 22 bases not matched to a gene. Per germline, CDR1 SGHTA and CDR2 FQGTGA. CDR3 length: 21 amino acids.